This record looks at one TCR beta chain sequence and its context. Its target is not known. Per germline, CDR1 SGHTA and CDR2 FQGTGA. V was pared by 2 bases and J by 4 bases, with 8 bases between. This CDR3 region has 13 residues. TCRdb's copy holds only in-frame clones and misses some; the assay was immunoSEQ multiplex PCR. The data hold about 81,000 clones, with 75% to 95% observed a single time. This record belongs to a study of graft-versus-host responses after intestinal transplantation. The overall study: Grafts that recipients had were multivisceral, liver-intestinal, or isolated intestinal transplants.

Points from the study as a whole: Some patients had graft-donor T cell macrochimerism, and their allografts showed high graft-versus-host to host-versus-graft clonal ratios. GvH clones were found in recipient marrow; some appeared first in ileum or blood.

The TCR originated in a human donor who was the organ donor for an intestinal transplant. The chain is built from TRBV7-3 and TRBJ1-1; D is unresolved. The sequencing here drew on unstimulated CD4+ T cells sorted from spleen or lymph node cells, taken before transplant. DNA of the CDR3: TGTGCCAGCAGCTTAGAGGGTTTCACTGAAGCTTTCTTT. It translates to CASSLEGFTEAFF.